Shown below are 28 T cell receptor beta chains from a single sample sequenced in a study of blood T cell repertoires in COVID-19. The table came from immunoSEQ multiplex PCR; TCRdb's copy has only in-frame clones and leaves some out. Of around 25,000 clones in the sample, about nine tenths were seen once. Source material: peripheral blood. These TCRs come from a woman in her forties or fifties with active COVID-19.

V gene TRBV7-2 combines with J gene TRBJ1-3; a possible D gene is TRBD1 (5 bases). In germline, CDR1 is SGHTA, CDR2 FQGNSA. V lost 5 bases, J lost 2 bases, and 16 bases lay in between. This CDR3 spans 16 amino acids. CDR3 in DNA: TGTGCCAGCAGCCCAGGTCGGGGGAGGGCTGGAAACACCATATATTTT. This sequence encodes CASSPGRGRAGNTIYF.

CDR3 protein: CASKGLASNTGELFF. CDR3 DNA: TGTGCCAGTAAGGGCCTAGCGTCGAACACCGGGGAGCTGTTTTTT. J is TRBJ2-2 and V is TRBV19; tentatively, D is TRBD2 (6 bases). The CDR3 totals 15 residues. Trimming removed 7 bases from V and 0 bases from J, with 12 bases in between. Germline V gene lookup returns CDR1 LNHDA and CDR2 SQIVND (reference sequence).

The chain recombines TRBV5-8 with TRBJ2-6; a weak D match, TRBD2 (6 bases). Per the germline V gene, CDR1 is SGHTS and CDR2 is YDEGEE. V shed 4 bases and J shed 0 bases, with 14 bases lying between them. The CDR3 has 17 residues. DNA of the CDR3: TGTGCCAGCAGCCCCGGAGGGACTCTCTCTGGGGCCAACGTCCTGACTTTC. It translates to CASSPGGTLSGANVLTF.

The genes are TRBV6-5 and TRBJ1-4; 7 nucleotides agree with TRBD1. CDR1 and CDR2 from the germline V gene are MNHEY and SVGAGI. This CDR3 is built from 14 residues. V dropped 3 bases and J dropped 6; count of bases not matched to a gene: 4. CDR3 amino acids: CASSYRGGDEKLFF. The CDR3 bases are TGTGCCAGCAGTTATAGAGGGGGCGATGAAAAACTGTTTTTT.

Only one count was recorded for this clone. The chain links TRBV19 to TRBJ2-3; TRBD2 might be the D (6 bases). V lost 6 bases, J lost 6 bases, and 13 bases lay in between. The CDR3 runs 13 residues. The V gene's germline CDR1 is LNHDA and CDR2 SQIVND (reference sequence). CDR3 amino acids: CASSPGVGDTQYF. The CDR3, as DNA: TGTGCCAGTAGCCCGGGAGTGGGCGATACGCAGTATTTT. Variable domain in full (rest from reference TRBV19 and TRBJ2-3): DGGITQSPKYLFRKEGQNVTLSCEQNLNHDAMYWYRQDPGQGLRLIYYSQIVNDFQKGDIAEGYSVSREKKESFPLTVTSAQKNPTAFYLCASSPGVGDTQYFGPGTRLTVL.

This chain connects TRBV5-4 to TRBJ2-7; possible D gene TRBD1, 6 bases. Germline CDR1 SGHNT, CDR2 YYREEE (reference sequence). The V end was cut by 4 bases, the J end by 0 bases, with 14 bases between. This CDR3 has 15 residues. CDR3 nucleotide sequence: TGTGCCAGCAGCCTTACAGGGAGAAGCTCCTACGAGCAGTACTTC. Amino acid sequence: CASSLTGRSSYEQYF.

The chain couples TRBV6-2 or TRBV6-3 to TRBJ2-2; possibly TRBD1 for D (6 bases). V was clipped by 0 bases and J by 3 bases, with 14 bases between them. CDR1 is MNHEY, CDR2 SVGEGT, per germline. The CDR3 covers 17 residues. The CDR3 here is CASSYSNRAPDTGELFF. The CDR3 DNA is TGTGCCAGCAGTTACTCGAACAGGGCCCCGGACACCGGGGAGCTGTTTTTT.

V gene TRBV5-1 combines with J gene TRBJ2-3, with 9 bases lining up with TRBD2. From germline, CDR1 is SGHRS and CDR2 YFSETQ. The CDR3 is made up of 16 amino acids. Losses at the gene ends were 2 bases for V and 4 bases for J; bases not matched to a gene: 8. The CDR3 DNA reads TGCGCCAGCAGCTTCGGCGGGAGGGCGGGGGCAGATACGCAGTATTTT. This codes for CASSFGGRAGADTQYF.

This chain connects TRBV21-1 to TRBJ2-5; no check of the table's D call, TRBD1, against the DNA was made. TRBV21-1 is marked as a pseudogene. CDR3 length equals 15 residues. The CDR3 DNA follows: TGTGCCAGCAGCAAAGCTCGCAGGGTCAGGGAGACCCAGTACTTC. Encoded protein: CASSKARRVRETQYF.

This chain joins TRBV27 and TRBJ2-2; 7 positions agree with TRBD2. CDR1 is MNHEY and CDR2 is SMNVEV in the germline V gene (reference sequence). The ends lost 4 bases at V and 7 bases at J; junction bases unmatched: 6. This CDR3 region has 14 residues. CDR3 sequence reads: CASSSWTSDGELFF. CDR3 sequence (DNA): TGTGCCAGCAGTTCCTGGACTAGTGACGGGGAGCTGTTTTTT.

CDR3 in DNA: TGTGCCAGCAGCCCCGGACAGGGGTCGAACGAGCAGTACTTC. Protein: CASSPGQGSNEQYF. The chain recombines TRBV28 with TRBJ2-7; 9 bases agree with TRBD1. Unmatched junction bases numbered 8, after V lost 6 bases and J lost 5 bases. The germline V gene encodes CDR1 MDHEN and CDR2 SYDVKM. The CDR3 loop spans 14 amino acids.

On this clone itself: The sample has other DNA sequences that encode this CDR3 too. The chain links TRBV28 to TRBJ1-1, with 7 nucleotides matching TRBD1. The CDR3 runs to 15 residues. V gave up 4 bases and J gave up 1 base; unmatched junction bases: 6. The germline CDR1 and CDR2 sequences are MDHEN and SYDVKM. This CDR3 reads CASSYRGGGNTEAFF. CDR3 nucleotide sequence: TGTGCCAGCAGTTACAGGGGTGGGGGGAACACTGAAGCTTTCTTT.

This chain uses TRBV10-3 with TRBJ2-6; D is undetermined. Per germline, CDR1 ENHRY and CDR2 SYGVKD. This CDR3 comprises 12 residues. V gave up 8 bases and J gave up 2 bases, with 4 bases separating them. The DNA of the CDR3 is TGTGCCATCTCCGCTGGGGCCAACGTCCTGACTTTC. Residues: CAISAGANVLTF.

This rearrangement joins TRBV27 to TRBJ2-1, with 9 bases that match TRBD2. The CDR3 has 15 residues. The V and J ends lost 5 bases and 7 bases, in that order; junction bases with no gene match: 9. Germline lookup yields CDR1 MNHEY and CDR2 SMNVEV (reference sequence). The CDR3 coding sequence is TGTGCCAGCAGTGTGGGACTAGCTCCATTAAATGAGCAGTTCTTC. Protein product: CASSVGLAPLNEQFF.

V gene TRBV6-5 combines with J gene TRBJ2-7; weak D call: TRBD1 (7 bases). V was pared by 2 bases and J by 3 bases, with 11 bases between. The CDR3 is 14 residues long. Germline assignment: CDR1 MNHEY and CDR2 SVGAGI. The CDR3 protein is CASSYAGQSYEQYF. In DNA form, the CDR3 reads TGTGCCAGCAGTTACGCGGGACAGAGCTACGAGCAGTACTTC.

The J gene is TRBJ2-7, the V gene TRBV3-1 (or the pseudogene TRBV3-2); TRBD2 matches 12 bases. The CDR3 has 15 amino acids. The J segment lost 3 bases and the V segment lost 2 bases, leaving 2 bases of the junction unmatched. The germline V gene has CDR1 LGHDT and CDR2 YNNKEL (reference sequence). The CDR3 reads CASSQLAGGYYEQYF. The CDR3 region has the DNA TGTGCCAGCAGCCAACTAGCGGGAGGGTACTACGAGCAGTACTTC.

V usage is TRBV28 and J usage is TRBJ2-6, with D possibly matching TRBD1 (6 bases). V was cut by 5 bases and J by 0 bases, with 11 bases left in between. Germline CDR1 MDHEN, CDR2 SYDVKM. The CDR3 contains 16 residues. The CDR3 coding sequence is TGTGCCAGCAGTGGGAACAGGGACTCTGGGGCCAACGTCCTGACTTTC. Translating it yields CASSGNRDSGANVLTF.

The rearrangement links TRBV30 to TRBJ1-3; D ambiguous. The CDR3 length is 13 residues. Germline V lookup: CDR1 GTSNPN, CDR2 SVGIG (reference sequence). Trimming stripped 7 bases from V and 0 bases from J, with 10 bases between. CDR3 protein: CASSLSSGNTIYF. The CDR3 DNA follows: TGTGCCTCTAGCTTATCCTCTGGAAACACCATATATTTT. The whole variable domain, remainder taken from reference TRBV30 and TRBJ1-3, is SQTIHQWPATLVQPVGSPLSLECTVEGTSNPNLYWYRQAAGRGLQLLFYSVGIGQISSEVPQNLSASRPQDRQFILSSKKLLLSDSGFYLCASSLSSGNTIYFGEGSWLTVV.

As DNA, the CDR3 is TGTGCCTGGAGCTGGGCGGGACAGCAGTATGGCTACACCTTC. The encoded protein is CAWSWAGQQYGYTF. V and J are TRBV30 and TRBJ1-2; 7 bases match TRBD1. The CDR3 sequence is 14 residues long. The trim removed 3 bases at V and 5 bases at J, leaving 9 bases unmatched. The germline V gene encodes CDR1 GTSNPN and CDR2 SVGIG (reference sequence).

This rearrangement joins TRBV28 to TRBJ1-5; 7 nucleotides align to TRBD1. The CDR3 is 15 residues long. The germline V gene encodes CDR1 MDHEN and CDR2 SYDVKM. V was clipped by 7 bases and J by 2 bases; unmatched bases: 8. The CDR3 DNA is TGTGCCAGCACCCAGACAGGGACAGGCAATCAGCCCCAGCATTTT. It is translated as CASTQTGTGNQPQHF.

This clone has a single count. This chain connects TRBV28 to TRBJ1-3; D may be TRBD1 (6 bases). CDR3 length: 15 residues. V gave up 2 bases and J gave up 4 bases, with 12 bases separating them. Germline loops: CDR1 MDHEN, CDR2 SYDVKM. CDR3 coding DNA: TGTGCCAGCAGTTTAATGGGGGCTGGAGGAAACACCATATATTTT. As protein: CASSLMGAGGNTIYF.

The chain links TRBV6-6 to TRBJ2-7; the match to TRBD1 covers 7 bases. V lost 2 bases and J lost 5; bases outside the gene matches: 6. Germline V gene sequence: CDR1 MNHNY, CDR2 SVGAGI (reference sequence). CDR3 length: 14 amino acids. The CDR3 DNA reads TGTGCCAGCAGTTACGGTTGGGACAGAGACGAGCAGTACTTC. Residues: CASSYGWDRDEQYF.

CDR3 DNA sequence: TGTGCCTGGAGTGGGGCGGGAGGGATTCTCAATGAGCAGTTCTTC. This gives the protein CAWSGAGGILNEQFF. The chain joins TRBV30 to TRBJ2-1; 9 positions agree with TRBD2. This CDR3 has 15 amino acids. V lost 1 base and J lost 6; bases outside the gene matches: 7. Germline lookup yields CDR1 GTSNPN and CDR2 SVGIG (reference sequence). The complete variable domain, with remaining parts taken from reference TRBV30 and TRBJ2-1, reads SQTIHQWPATLVQPVGSPLSLECTVEGTSNPNLYWYRQAAGRGLQLLFYSVGIGQISSEVPQNLSASRPQDRQFILSSKKLLLSDSGFYLCAWSGAGGILNEQFFGPGTRLTVL.

The rearrangement links TRBV19 to TRBJ2-7; 7 nucleotides line up with TRBD1. The CDR3 is 17 amino acids. The V gene end was trimmed by 4 bases and the J gene end by 2 bases; junction bases not matched to a gene: 14. Germline CDR1 and CDR2: LNHDA and SQIVND (reference sequence). CDR3 in amino acids: CASSTGLQTRGPYEQYF. Written as DNA, the CDR3 is TGTGCCAGTAGTACCGGGCTTCAAACGAGGGGGCCCTACGAGCAGTACTTC.

The V gene is TRBV12-3 or TRBV12-4, the J gene TRBJ1-2, with TRBD1 as a possible D gene (5 bases). The V end was cut by 5 bases, the J end by 4 bases, with 11 bases between. The CDR3 spans 13 residues. The CDR3, as DNA: TGTGCCAGCAGTCCTGGGACTGGCTATGGCTACACCTTC. Translated: CASSPGTGYGYTF.

This chain joins TRBV27 and TRBJ2-2, with a weak D call TRBD2 (5 bases). The ends were cut back, 2 bases at V and 3 bases at J, with 19 bases in the middle. CDR1 and CDR2 from the germline V gene are MNHEY and SMNVEV (reference sequence). The CDR3 is 18 amino acids. CDR3 sequence: CASSLGSPIRGYTGELFF. DNA for the CDR3: TGTGCCAGCAGTTTAGGGAGCCCGATCCGGGGTTACACCGGGGAGCTGTTTTTT.

This chain uses TRBV7-3 with TRBJ1-1; TRBD1 agrees at 7 bases. Germline V gives CDR1 SGHTA, CDR2 FQGTGA. This CDR3 comprises 13 residues. V was pared by 5 bases and J by 1 base, with 1 base of the junction left unmatched. The DNA for the CDR3 is TGTGCCAGCAGCCGGGACAGGAACACTGAAGCTTTCTTT. Amino acids: CASSRDRNTEAFF.

The chain joins TRBV11-3 to TRBJ2-7; 7 bases agree with TRBD1. This CDR3 spans 14 amino acids. Unmatched junction bases numbered 5, after V lost 5 bases and J lost 1 base. Germline CDR1 and CDR2: SGHNT and YENEEA. The CDR3 protein is CASSPTGQSYEQYF. CDR3 nucleotide sequence: TGTGCCAGCAGCCCGACGGGACAGTCCTACGAGCAGTACTTC. Full variable domain (rest looked up from reference TRBV11-3 and TRBJ2-7): EAGVVQSPRYKIIEKKQPVAFWCNPISGHNTLYWYLQNLGQGPELLIRYENEEAVDDSQLPKDRFSAERLKGVDSTLKIQPAELGDSAVYLCASSPTGQSYEQYFGPGTRLTVT.